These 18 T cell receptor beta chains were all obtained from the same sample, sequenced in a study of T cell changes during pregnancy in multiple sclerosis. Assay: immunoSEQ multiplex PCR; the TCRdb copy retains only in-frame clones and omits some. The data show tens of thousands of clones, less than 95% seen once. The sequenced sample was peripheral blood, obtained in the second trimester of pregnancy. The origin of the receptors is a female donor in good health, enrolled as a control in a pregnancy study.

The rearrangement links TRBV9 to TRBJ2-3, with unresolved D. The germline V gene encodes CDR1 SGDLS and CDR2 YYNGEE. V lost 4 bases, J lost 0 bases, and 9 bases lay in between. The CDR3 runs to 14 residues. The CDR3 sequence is CASSPRTSTDTQYF. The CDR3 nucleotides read TGTGCCAGCAGCCCCCGAACTAGCACAGATACGCAGTATTTT.

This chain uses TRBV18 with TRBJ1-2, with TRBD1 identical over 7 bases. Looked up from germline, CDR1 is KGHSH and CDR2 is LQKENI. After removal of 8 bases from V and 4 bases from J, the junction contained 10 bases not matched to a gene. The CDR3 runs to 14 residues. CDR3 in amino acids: CASPRTGESYGYTF. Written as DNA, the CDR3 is TGTGCCAGCCCAAGAACAGGGGAATCCTATGGCTACACCTTC.

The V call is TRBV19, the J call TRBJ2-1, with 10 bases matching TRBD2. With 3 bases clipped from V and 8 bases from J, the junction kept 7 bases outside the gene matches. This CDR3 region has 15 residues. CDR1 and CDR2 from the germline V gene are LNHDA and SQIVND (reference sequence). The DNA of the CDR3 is TGTGCCAGTAGTATTTCCAGCGGGAGGGCCGATGAGCAGTTCTTC. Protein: CASSISSGRADEQFF.

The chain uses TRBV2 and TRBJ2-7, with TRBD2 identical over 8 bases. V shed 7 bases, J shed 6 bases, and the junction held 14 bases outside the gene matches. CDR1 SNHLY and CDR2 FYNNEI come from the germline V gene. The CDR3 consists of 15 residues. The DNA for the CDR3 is TGTGCCAGCAAAGGGGAAATAGCGGGGCCTCGCGAGCAGTACTTC. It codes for CASKGEIAGPREQYF.

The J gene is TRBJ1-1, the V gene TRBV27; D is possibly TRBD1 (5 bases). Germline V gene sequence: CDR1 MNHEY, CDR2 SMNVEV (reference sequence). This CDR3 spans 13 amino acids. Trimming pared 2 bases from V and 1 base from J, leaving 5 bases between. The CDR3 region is CASSLDRNTEAFF. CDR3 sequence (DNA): TGTGCCAGCAGTTTAGACAGGAACACTGAAGCTTTCTTT.

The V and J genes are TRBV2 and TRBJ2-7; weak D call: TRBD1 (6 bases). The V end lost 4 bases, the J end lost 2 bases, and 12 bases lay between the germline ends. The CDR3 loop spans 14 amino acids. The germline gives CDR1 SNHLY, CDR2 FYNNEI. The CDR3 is CASSGPDRTYEQYF. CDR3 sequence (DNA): TGTGCCAGCAGTGGCCCGGACAGAACCTACGAGCAGTACTTC. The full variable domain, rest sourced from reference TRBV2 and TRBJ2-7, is EPEVTQTPSHQVTQMGQEVILRCVPISNHLYFYWYRQILGQKVEFLVSFYNNEISEKSEIFDDQFSVERPDGSNFTLKIRSTKLEDSAMYFCASSGPDRTYEQYFGPGTRLTVT.

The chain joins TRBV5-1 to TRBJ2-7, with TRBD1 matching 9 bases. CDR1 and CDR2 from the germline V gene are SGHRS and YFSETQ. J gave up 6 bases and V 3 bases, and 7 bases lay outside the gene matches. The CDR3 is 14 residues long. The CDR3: CASSWGTGLPEQYF. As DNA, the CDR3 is TGCGCCAGCAGCTGGGGGACAGGGCTTCCCGAGCAGTACTTC.

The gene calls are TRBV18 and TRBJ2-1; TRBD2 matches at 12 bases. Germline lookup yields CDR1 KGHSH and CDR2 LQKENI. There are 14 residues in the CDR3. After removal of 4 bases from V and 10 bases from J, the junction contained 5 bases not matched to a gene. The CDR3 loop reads CASSQTSGSGEQFF. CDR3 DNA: TGTGCCAGCTCACAGACTAGCGGGAGTGGGGAGCAGTTCTTC.

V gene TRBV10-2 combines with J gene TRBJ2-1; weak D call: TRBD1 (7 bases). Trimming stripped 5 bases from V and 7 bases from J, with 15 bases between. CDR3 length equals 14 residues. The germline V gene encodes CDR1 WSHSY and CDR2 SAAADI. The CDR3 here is CASSFQGEANEQFF. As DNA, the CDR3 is TGCGCCAGCAGTTTCCAGGGGGAGGCAAATGAGCAGTTCTTC.

CDR3 loop: CALFTEGGTYEQYF. The CDR3 nucleotides are TGTGCCTTATTCACCGAGGGTGGCACCTACGAGCAGTACTTC. The V call is TRBV2, the J call TRBJ2-7; TRBD2 might be the D (5 bases). Per the germline V gene, CDR1 is SNHLY and CDR2 is FYNNEI. This CDR3 is built from 14 residues. Trimming left V 11 bases short and J 2 bases short, with 19 bases between.

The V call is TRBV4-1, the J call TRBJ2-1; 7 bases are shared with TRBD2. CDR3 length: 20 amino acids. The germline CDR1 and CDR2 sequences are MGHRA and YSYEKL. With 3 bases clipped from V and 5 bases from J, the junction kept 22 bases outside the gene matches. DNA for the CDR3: TGCGCCAGCAGCCAGGGTCCGGGGATGCGGGAGCTAGGTGCCAACAATGAGCAGTTCTTC. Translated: CASSQGPGMRELGANNEQFF.

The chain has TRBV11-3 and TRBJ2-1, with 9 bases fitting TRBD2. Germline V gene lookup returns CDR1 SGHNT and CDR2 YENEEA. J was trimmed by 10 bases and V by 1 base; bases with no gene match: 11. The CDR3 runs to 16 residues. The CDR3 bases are TGTGCCAGCAGCTTAGCGCGCGGGGGGGCCATGAGGGAGCAGTTCTTC. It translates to CASSLARGGAMREQFF.

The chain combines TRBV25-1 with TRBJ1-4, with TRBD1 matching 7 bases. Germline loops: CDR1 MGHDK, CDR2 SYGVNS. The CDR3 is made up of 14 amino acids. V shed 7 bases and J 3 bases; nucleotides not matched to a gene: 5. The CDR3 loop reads CASNRQGPNEKLFF. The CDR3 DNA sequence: TGTGCCAGCAACAGACAGGGTCCTAATGAAAAACTGTTTTTT.

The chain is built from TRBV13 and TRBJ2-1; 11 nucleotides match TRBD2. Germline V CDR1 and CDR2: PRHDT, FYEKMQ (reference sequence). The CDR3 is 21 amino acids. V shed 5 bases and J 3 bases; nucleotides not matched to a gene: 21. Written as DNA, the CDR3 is TGTGCCAGCAGCCGCACCGTATGGGGGACTAGCGGACCGTTTAACTACAATGAGCAGTTCTTC. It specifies CASSRTVWGTSGPFNYNEQFF.

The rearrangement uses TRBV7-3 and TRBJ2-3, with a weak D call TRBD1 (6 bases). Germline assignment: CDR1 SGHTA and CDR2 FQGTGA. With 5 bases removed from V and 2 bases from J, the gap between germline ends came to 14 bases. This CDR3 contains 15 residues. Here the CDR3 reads CASSPARDNTDTQYF. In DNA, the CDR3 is TGTGCCAGCAGCCCGGCTCGGGACAACACAGATACGCAGTATTTT.

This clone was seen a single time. In DNA, the CDR3 is TGCGCCAGCAGCCCGTTTACTCGTTCACCCCTCCACTTT. Its translation is CASSPFTRSPLHF. The chain combines TRBV10-1 with TRBJ1-6; D ambiguous. The CDR3 is 13 amino acids. Trimming took 6 bases from V and 9 from J, leaving 12 bases between them. Per the germline V gene, CDR1 is WNHNN and CDR2 is SYGVQD (reference sequence).

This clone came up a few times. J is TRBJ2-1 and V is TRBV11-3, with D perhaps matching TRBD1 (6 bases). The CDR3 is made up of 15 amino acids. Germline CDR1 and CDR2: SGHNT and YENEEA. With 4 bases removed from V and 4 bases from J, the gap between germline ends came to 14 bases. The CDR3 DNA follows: TGTGCCAGCAGCTCCCGAGAACAGGGATACAATGAGCAGTTCTTC. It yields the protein CASSSREQGYNEQFF. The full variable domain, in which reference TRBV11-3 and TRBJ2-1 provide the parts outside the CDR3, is EAGVVQSPRYKIIEKKQPVAFWCNPISGHNTLYWYLQNLGQGPELLIRYENEEAVDDSQLPKDRFSAERLKGVDSTLKIQPAELGDSAVYLCASSSREQGYNEQFFGPGTRLTVL.

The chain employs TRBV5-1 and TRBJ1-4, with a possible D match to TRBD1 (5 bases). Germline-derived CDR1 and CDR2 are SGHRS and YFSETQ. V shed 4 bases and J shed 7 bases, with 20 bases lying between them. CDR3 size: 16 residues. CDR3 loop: CASSDLAPARGEKLFF. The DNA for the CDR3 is TGCGCCAGCAGCGATCTCGCCCCCGCAAGGGGTGAAAAACTGTTTTTT.